A selection of T cell receptor beta chains follows, all from one sample in a study of OX40 agonist ivuxolimab in advanced cancers. The table came from immunoSEQ multiplex PCR; TCRdb's copy has only in-frame clones and leaves some out. The data show about 15,000 clones, with roughly 82% seen just once and 43% held by the top ten. The sample here was CD4+ or CD8+ T cells sorted from blood, taken in a trial of the OX40 agonist ivuxolimab. The receptor source for this set is an adult with an advanced solid tumor such as melanoma, head and neck, liver or kidney cancer. CDR3s include the opening cysteine and the closing phenylalanine or tryptophan. The D gene is left open where the match is weak. The size field is filled for only some rows; it gives once, few, many or a size class.

clone_size	j_call	d_call	v_call	cdr3_nt	cdr3_aa
once	TRBJ1-2	-	TRBV28	TGTGCCAGCAGGGGGAGGTGGCGCGACGGCTACACCTTC	CASRGRWRDGYTF
few	TRBJ2-1	TRBD2	TRBV9	TGTGCCAGCAGCGTAGGGAGCGGGGGGTACAATGAGCAGTTCTTC	CASSVGSGGYNEQFF
-	TRBJ2-1	TRBD1	TRBV7-9	TGTGCCAGCAGCGACACCGGGACAGGGGGCCCCCAGGAGCAGTTCTTC	CASSDTGTGGPQEQFF
few	TRBJ1-6	TRBD1	TRBV12-5	TGTGCTAGTGGTTTGGTTCCCCGGGGGACAGTTTATTCACCCCTCCACTTT	CASGLVPRGTVYSPLHF
-	TRBJ2-7	-	TRBV4-3	TGCGCCAGCAGCCAAGATCCGGGGCCCCTCTACGAGCAGTACTTC	CASSQDPGPLYEQYF
-	TRBJ2-7	-	TRBV28	TGTGCCAGCAGACCAGGGGACACGGTCCACGAGCAGTACTTC	CASRPGDTVHEQYF
-	TRBJ2-2	-	TRBV4-2	TGTGCCAGCAGCCGGTTGAACACCGGGGAGCTGTTTTTT	CASSRLNTGELFF
-	TRBJ2-1	-	TRBV9	TGTGCCAGCAGCGTAGGGGGGGACGTCTACAATGAGCAGTTCTTC	CASSVGGDVYNEQFF
-	TRBJ2-1	-	TRBV27	TGTGCCAGCAGTTTTGGTGACACCTCCTACAATGAGCAGTTCTTC	CASSFGDTSYNEQFF
-	TRBJ1-5	-	TRBV7-9	TGTGCCAGCAGGGGGGCAGATAGCAATCAGCCCCAGCATTTT	CASRGADSNQPQHF
-	TRBJ1-2	-	TRBV10-3	TGTGCCATCAGTGAGCCCGCGGTCCGCGTAGGGGGCTACACCTTC	CAISEPAVRVGGYTF
-	TRBJ2-7	-	TRBV4-3	TGCGCCAGCAGCCAAGATTTTGGACAGTTCTTTTACGAGCAGTACTTC	CASSQDFGQFFYEQYF
-	TRBJ1-2	TRBD1	TRBV6-5	TGTGCCAGCAGTCCCCAGGGGGCCGATGGCTACACCTTC	CASSPQGADGYTF
-	TRBJ2-3	-	TRBV6-5	TGTGCCAGCAGGGGGACGCTAAGCACAGATACGCAGTATTTT	CASRGTLSTDTQYF
many	TRBJ2-4	-	TRBV5-3	TGTGCCAGAAGCCTTCAGCACATTCAGTACTTC	CARSLQHIQYF
medium-sized	TRBJ2-7	-	TRBV7-8	TGTGCCAGCAGCTTAGGGGGGGCCTACCGGGTCGAGCAGTACTTC	CASSLGGAYRVEQYF
-	TRBJ1-1	-	TRBV19	TGTGCCAGTCGGGCAGGGATCAACACTGAAGCTTTCTTT	CASRAGINTEAFF
-	TRBJ2-5	TRBD1	TRBV9	TGTGCCAGCACCCACCAGGGGGAAAATCCGGAGACCCAGTACTTC	CASTHQGENPETQYF
-	TRBJ1-5	TRBD1	TRBV11-2	TGTGCCAGCAGCCCCCAACCCGGGACAGATCAGCCCCAGCATTTT	CASSPQPGTDQPQHF
few	TRBJ2-1	TRBD2	TRBV6-4	TGTGCCAGCAGTGACTCTAGCGGGGGGGCCAATGAGCAGTTCTTC	CASSDSSGGANEQFF
-	TRBJ2-1	-	TRBV4-3	TGCGCCAGCAGCCAAGACCCGGACTTAAACAATGAGCAGTTCTTC	CASSQDPDLNNEQFF
-	TRBJ2-7	-	TRBV4-3	TGCGCCAGCAGCCAAGAACGCCGCTACGAGCAGTACTTC	CASSQERRYEQYF
-	TRBJ2-7	-	TRBV9	TGTGCCAGCAGCGTAGGCATCCCCTACGAGCAGTACTTC	CASSVGIPYEQYF
-	TRBJ2-1	-	TRBV27	TGTGCCAGCAGTTTTGGAAGCTCCTACAATGAGCAGTTCTTC	CASSFGSSYNEQFF
-	TRBJ1-1	-	TRBV27	TGTGCCAGCATTAACAGCTTGAACACTGAAGCTTTCTTT	CASINSLNTEAFF
-	TRBJ1-5	-	TRBV19	TGTGCCAGTAGTATAGGAGATTATAGCAATCAGCCCCAGCATTTT	CASSIGDYSNQPQHF
-	TRBJ1-1	-	TRBV7-8	TGTGCCAGCAGCCCTCGGGGAGGGAGGGCCACTGAAGCTTTCTTT	CASSPRGGRATEAFF
once	TRBJ1-5	TRBD1	TRBV19	TGTGCCAGTAGTCTCATCTACGACAGGGGGCTCCATCTTGGCAGCAATCAGCCCCAGCATTTT	CASSLIYDRGLHLGSNQPQHF
-	TRBJ1-3	-	TRBV11-2	TGTGCCAGCAGCCGCTCCGGGGGGCCTGGAAACACCATATATTTT	CASSRSGGPGNTIYF
once	TRBJ1-5	TRBD1	TRBV6-4	TGTGCCAGCAGTGACGGGACAGGGGGTCAGCCCCAGCATTTT	CASSDGTGGQPQHF
few	TRBJ2-1	TRBD2	TRBV28	TGTGCCAGCAGTGGGGGGGACGGTGAGCAGTTCTTC	CASSGGDGEQFF
-	TRBJ2-2	-	TRBV7-8	TGTGCCAGCAGACTAAAGCAGGGGAGGACCGGGGAGCTGTTTTTT	CASRLKQGRTGELFF
-	TRBJ2-4	TRBD1	TRBV13	TGTGCCAGCAGCGAAGGGACAGGGGAAGACATTCAGTACTTC	CASSEGTGEDIQYF
-	TRBJ2-3	-	TRBV6-6	TGTGCCAGCAGTTACAGGGGCCGCACAGATACGCAGTATTTT	CASSYRGRTDTQYF
-	TRBJ1-2	-	TRBV7-8	TGTGCCAGCAGCTTTCAGGACGGGCTTGGCTATGGCTACACCTTC	CASSFQDGLGYGYTF
-	TRBJ2-3	-	TRBV9	TGTGCCAGCAGCGTAGTCCCGGGGAACACAGATACGCAGTATTTT	CASSVVPGNTDTQYF
-	TRBJ2-1	TRBD2	TRBV19	TGTGCCAGTTCCCCCTTTTTAGCGGGAATCCCCGGCGACAATGAGCAGTTCTTC	CASSPFLAGIPGDNEQFF
-	TRBJ2-1	-	TRBV5-4	TGTGCCAGCAGCTTCTGGAACAATGAGCAGTTCTTC	CASSFWNNEQFF
once	TRBJ1-2	-	TRBV7-3	TGTGCCAGCACCCTCTGGGGGGCCGGTGGCTACACCTTC	CASTLWGAGGYTF
once	TRBJ2-5	-	TRBV11-2	TGTGCCAGCAGCCCCGTGGAGGAGGAGACCCAGTACTTC	CASSPVEEETQYF
-	TRBJ1-4	-	TRBV5-4	TGCGCCAGCAGCCAAGATGGTGGGGCCACTAATGAAAAACTGTTTTTT	CASSQDGGATNEKLFF
-	TRBJ2-7	-	TRBV4-1	TGCGCCAGCAGCCAAGGTCCGCGGAGCTCCTACGAGCAGTACTTC	CASSQGPRSSYEQYF
-	TRBJ2-7	-	TRBV28	TGTGCCAGCATGCAGGGTTCCCACGAGCAGTACTTC	CASMQGSHEQYF